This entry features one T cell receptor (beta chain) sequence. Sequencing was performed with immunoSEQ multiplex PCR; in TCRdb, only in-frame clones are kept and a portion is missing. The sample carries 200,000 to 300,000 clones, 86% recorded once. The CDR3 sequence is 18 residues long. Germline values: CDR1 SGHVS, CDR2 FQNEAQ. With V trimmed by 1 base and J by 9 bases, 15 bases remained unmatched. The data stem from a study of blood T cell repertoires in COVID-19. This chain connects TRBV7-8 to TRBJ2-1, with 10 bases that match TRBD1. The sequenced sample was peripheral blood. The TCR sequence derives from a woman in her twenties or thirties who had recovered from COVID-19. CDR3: CASSLVLGSGTGVSEQFF. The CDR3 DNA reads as TGTGCCAGCAGCTTAGTTCTGGGGTCGGGGACAGGGGTCAGTGAGCAGTTCTTC.